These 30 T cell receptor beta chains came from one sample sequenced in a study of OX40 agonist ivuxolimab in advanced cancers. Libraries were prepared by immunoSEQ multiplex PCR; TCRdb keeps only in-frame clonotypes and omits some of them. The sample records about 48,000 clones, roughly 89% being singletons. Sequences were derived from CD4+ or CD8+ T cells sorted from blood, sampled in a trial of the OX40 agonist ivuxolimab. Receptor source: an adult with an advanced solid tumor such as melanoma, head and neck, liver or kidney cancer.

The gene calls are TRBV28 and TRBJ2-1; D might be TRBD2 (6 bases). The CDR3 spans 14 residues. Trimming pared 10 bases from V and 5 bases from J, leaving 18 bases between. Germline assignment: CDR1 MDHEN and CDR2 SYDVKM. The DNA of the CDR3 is TGTGCCACATGCCCCACTAGCCAGAACAATGAGCAGTTCTTC. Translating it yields CATCPTSQNNEQFF.

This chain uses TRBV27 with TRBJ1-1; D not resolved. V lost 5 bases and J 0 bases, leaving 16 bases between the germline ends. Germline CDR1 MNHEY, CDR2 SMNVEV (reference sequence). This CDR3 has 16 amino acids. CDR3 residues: CASSPGRGEMNTEAFF. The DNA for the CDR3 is TGTGCCAGCAGTCCTGGACGCGGGGAAATGAACACTGAAGCTTTCTTT.

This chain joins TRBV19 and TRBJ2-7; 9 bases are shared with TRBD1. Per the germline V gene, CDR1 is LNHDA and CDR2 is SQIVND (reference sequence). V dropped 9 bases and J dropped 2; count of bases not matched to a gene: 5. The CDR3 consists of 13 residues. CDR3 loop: CASRQGGTYEQYF. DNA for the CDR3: TGTGCCAGCCGACAGGGGGGGACCTACGAGCAGTACTTC. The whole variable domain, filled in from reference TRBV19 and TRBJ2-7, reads DGGITQSPKYLFRKEGQNVTLSCEQNLNHDAMYWYRQDPGQGLRLIYYSQIVNDFQKGDIAEGYSVSREKKESFPLTVTSAQKNPTAFYLCASRQGGTYEQYFGPGTRLTVT.

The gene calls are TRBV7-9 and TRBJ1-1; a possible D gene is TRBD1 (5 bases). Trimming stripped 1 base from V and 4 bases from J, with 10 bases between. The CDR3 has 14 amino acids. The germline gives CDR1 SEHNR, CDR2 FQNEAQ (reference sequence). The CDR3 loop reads CASSLEGSGTEAFF. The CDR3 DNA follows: TGTGCCAGCAGCTTAGAGGGGTCTGGCACTGAAGCTTTCTTT.

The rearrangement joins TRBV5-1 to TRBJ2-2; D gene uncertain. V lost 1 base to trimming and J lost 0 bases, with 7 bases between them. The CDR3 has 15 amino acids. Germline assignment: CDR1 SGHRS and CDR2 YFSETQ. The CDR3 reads CASSLYNSNTGELFF. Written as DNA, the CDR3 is TGCGCCAGCAGCTTGTACAATTCGAACACCGGGGAGCTGTTTTTT.

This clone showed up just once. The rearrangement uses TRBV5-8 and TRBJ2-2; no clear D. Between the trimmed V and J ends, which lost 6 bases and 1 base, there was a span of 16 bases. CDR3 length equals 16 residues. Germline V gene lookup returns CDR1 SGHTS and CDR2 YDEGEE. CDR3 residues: CASTPDPAMNTGELFF. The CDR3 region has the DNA TGTGCCAGCACCCCTGACCCAGCGATGAACACCGGGGAGCTGTTTTTT.

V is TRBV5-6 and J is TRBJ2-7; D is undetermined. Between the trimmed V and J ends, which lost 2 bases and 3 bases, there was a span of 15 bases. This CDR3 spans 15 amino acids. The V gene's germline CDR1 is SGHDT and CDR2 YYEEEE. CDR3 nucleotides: TGTGCCAGCAGCTTTTGGGCTGAGATTCTCTACGAGCAGTACTTC. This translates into CASSFWAEILYEQYF.

The CDR3 region is CAWSVSTDTQYF. For the CDR3, the DNA is TGTGCCTGGAGTGTATCGACAGATACGCAGTATTTT. The V and J genes are TRBV30 and TRBJ2-3; D ambiguous. The V and J ends lost 0 bases and 3 bases respectively, with 4 bases between them. CDR1 is GTSNPN, CDR2 SVGIG, per germline (reference sequence). This CDR3 spans 12 amino acids.

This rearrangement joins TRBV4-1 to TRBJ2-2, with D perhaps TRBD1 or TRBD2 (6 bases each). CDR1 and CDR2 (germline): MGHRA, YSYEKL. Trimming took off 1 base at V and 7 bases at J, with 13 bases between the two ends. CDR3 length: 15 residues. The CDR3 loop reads CASSQGGAGNGELFF. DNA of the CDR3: TGCGCCAGCAGCCAAGGGGGGGCTGGGAACGGGGAGCTGTTTTTT.

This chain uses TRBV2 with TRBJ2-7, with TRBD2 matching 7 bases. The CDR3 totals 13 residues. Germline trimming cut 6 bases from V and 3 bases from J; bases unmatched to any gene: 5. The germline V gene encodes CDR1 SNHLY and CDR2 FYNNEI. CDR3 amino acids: CASSPTSSYEQYF. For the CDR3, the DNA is TGTGCCAGCAGCCCGACTAGCAGCTACGAGCAGTACTTC.

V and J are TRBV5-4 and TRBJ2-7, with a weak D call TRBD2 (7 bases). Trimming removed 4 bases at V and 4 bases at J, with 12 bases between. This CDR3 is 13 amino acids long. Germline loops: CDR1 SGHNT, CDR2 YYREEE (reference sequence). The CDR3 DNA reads TGTGCCAGCAGCGTCGCGGGGGCTTACGAGCAGTACTTC. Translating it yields CASSVAGAYEQYF.

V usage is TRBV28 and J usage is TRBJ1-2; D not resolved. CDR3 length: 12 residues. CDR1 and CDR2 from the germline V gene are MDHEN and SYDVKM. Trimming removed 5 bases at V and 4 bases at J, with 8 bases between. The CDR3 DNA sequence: TGTGCCAGCAGTGACCCCGCCTATGGCTACACCTTC. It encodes CASSDPAYGYTF.

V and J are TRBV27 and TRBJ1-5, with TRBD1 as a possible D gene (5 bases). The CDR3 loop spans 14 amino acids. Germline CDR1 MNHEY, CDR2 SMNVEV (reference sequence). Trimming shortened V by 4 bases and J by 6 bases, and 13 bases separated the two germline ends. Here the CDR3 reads CASSWAGGGQPQHF. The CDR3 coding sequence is TGTGCCAGCAGTTGGGCGGGGGGAGGTCAGCCCCAGCATTTT.

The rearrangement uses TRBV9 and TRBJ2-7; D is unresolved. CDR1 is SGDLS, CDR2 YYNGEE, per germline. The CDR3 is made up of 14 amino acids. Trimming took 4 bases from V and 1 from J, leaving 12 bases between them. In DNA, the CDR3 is TGTGCCAGCAGCCCCAGACCGGATTCCTACGAGCAGTACTTC. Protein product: CASSPRPDSYEQYF.

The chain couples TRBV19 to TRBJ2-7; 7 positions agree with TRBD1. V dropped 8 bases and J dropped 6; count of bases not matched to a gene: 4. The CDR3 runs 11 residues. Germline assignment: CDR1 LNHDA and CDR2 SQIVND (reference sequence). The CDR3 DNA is TGTGCCAGTGGTACAGGGGCCGAGCAGTACTTC. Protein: CASGTGAEQYF.

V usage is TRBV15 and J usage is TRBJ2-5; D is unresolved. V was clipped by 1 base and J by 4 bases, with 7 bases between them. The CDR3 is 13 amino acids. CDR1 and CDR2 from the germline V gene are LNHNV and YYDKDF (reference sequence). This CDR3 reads CATSRGRVETQYF. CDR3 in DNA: TGTGCCACCAGCAGAGGGAGAGTAGAGACCCAGTACTTC.

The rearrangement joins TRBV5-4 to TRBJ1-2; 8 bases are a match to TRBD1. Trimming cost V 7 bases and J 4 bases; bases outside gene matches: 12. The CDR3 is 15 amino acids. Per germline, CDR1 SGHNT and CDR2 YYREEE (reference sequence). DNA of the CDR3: TGTGCCAGCCGCATAGGGGCAGGGGGCAGCTATGGCTACACCTTC. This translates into CASRIGAGGSYGYTF.

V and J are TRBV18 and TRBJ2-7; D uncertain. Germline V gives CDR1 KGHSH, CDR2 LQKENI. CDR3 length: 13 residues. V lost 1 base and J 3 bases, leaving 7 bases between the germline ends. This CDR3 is CASSPLENYEQYF. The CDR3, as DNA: TGTGCCAGCTCACCACTCGAAAACTACGAGCAGTACTTC.

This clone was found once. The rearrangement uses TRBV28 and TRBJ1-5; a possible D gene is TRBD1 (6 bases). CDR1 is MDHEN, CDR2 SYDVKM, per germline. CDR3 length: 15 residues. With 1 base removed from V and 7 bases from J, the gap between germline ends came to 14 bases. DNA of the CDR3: TGTGCCAGCAGTTTATCGGGGCAGGGGAGCCAGCCCCAGCATTTT. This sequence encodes CASSLSGQGSQPQHF.

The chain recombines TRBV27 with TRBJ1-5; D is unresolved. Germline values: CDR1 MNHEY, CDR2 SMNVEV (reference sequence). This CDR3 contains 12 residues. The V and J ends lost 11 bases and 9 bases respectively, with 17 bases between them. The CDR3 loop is CASSAPPGPQHF. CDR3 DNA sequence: TGTGCCTCCTCGGCTCCGCCGGGGCCCCAGCATTTT.

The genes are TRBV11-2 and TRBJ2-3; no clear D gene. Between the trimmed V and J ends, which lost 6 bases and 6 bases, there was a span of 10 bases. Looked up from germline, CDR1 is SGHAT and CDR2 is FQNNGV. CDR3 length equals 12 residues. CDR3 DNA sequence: TGTGCCAGCAGTCCTATGGGGGATACGCAGTATTTT. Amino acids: CASSPMGDTQYF.

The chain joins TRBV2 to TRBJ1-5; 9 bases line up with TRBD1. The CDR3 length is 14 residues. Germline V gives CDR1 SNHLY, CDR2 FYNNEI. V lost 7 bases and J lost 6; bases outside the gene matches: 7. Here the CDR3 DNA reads TGTGCCAGCAATCCGGGACAGGGCCTTCAGCCCCAGCATTTT. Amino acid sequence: CASNPGQGLQPQHF.

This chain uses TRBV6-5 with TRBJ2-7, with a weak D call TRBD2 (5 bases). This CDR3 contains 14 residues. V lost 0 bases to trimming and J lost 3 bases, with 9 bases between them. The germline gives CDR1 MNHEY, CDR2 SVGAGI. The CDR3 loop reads CASSYSIEGYEQYF. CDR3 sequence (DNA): TGTGCCAGCAGTTACTCGATCGAGGGCTACGAGCAGTACTTC.

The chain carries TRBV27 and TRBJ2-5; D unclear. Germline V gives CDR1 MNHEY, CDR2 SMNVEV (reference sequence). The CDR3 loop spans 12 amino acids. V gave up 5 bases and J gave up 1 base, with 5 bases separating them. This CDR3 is CASSPLQETQYF. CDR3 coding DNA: TGTGCCAGCAGTCCCCTCCAAGAGACCCAGTACTTC.

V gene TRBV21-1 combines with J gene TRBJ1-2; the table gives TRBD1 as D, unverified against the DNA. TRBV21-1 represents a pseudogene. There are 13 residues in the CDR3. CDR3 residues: CASRKDRNHGYTF. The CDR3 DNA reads TGTGCCAGCAGGAAGGACAGGAACCATGGCTACACCTTC.

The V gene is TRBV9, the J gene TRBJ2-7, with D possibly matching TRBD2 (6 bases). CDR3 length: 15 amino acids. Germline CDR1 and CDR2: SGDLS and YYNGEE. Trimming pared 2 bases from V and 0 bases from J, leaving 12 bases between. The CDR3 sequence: CASSVGGASSYEQYF. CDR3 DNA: TGTGCCAGCAGCGTCGGCGGGGCCAGCTCCTACGAGCAGTACTTC.

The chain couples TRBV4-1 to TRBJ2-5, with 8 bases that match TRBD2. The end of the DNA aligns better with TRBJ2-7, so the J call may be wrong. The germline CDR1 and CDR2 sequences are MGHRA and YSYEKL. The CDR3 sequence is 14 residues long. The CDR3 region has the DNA TGCGCCAGCAGCCTTACTAGCGGCCCCTACGAGCAGTACTTC. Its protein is CASSLTSGPYEQYF.

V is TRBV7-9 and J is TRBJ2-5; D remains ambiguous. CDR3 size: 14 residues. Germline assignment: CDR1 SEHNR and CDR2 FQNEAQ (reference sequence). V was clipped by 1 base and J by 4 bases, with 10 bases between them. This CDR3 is CASSLEVLRETQYF. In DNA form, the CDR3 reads TGTGCCAGCAGCTTAGAAGTCCTCCGAGAGACCCAGTACTTC.

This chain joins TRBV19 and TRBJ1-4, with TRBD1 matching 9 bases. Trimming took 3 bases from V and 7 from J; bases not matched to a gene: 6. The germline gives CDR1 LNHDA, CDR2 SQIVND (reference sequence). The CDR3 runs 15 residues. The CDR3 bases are TGTGCCAGTAGTATCGGCGGGACAGGGACTGAAAAACTGTTTTTT. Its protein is CASSIGGTGTEKLFF.

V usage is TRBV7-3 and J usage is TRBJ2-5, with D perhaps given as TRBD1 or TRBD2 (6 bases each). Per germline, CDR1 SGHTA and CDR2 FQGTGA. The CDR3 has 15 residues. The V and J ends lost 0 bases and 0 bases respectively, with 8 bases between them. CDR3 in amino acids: CASSLTGGNQETQYF. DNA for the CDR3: TGTGCCAGCAGCTTAACCGGGGGCAACCAAGAGACCCAGTACTTC.